This TCR beta chain came from a study of blood T cells in healthy people across ages. V was clipped by 2 bases and J by 1 base, with 8 bases between them. Germline CDR1 MNHNS, CDR2 SASEGT. The CDR3 covers 14 residues. A second PCR of about 6 to 11 cycles used a sample-barcoded 5' primer and a J-beta primer mix. TCRdb re-derived calls from the 5' RACE reads in MiXCR, one entry per CDR3 protein. This table holds 800,000 to 1,300,000 distinct CDR3 sequences, approximately 25% found once. The same data also went into a second study, on T cells of mothers and their children. That paper states: cDNA was synthesized from all extracted RNA at about 1.6 ug per reaction.

This TCR came from a girl aged 2 to 10 in good health. Sequencing was performed on blood. The V gene is TRBV6-1, the J gene TRBJ2-5; D is perhaps TRBD1 or TRBD2 (5 bases each). CDR3 sequence reads: CASSETGAQETQYF. Written as DNA, the CDR3 is TGTGCCAGCAGTGAAACCGGGGCCCAAGAGACCCAGTACTTC.